The rows below give T cell receptor beta chains drawn from one sample of a study of blood T cell repertoires in COVID-19. Sequenced by immunoSEQ multiplex PCR; TCRdb stores in-frame clones only, minus some. The sample records tens of thousands of clones, about 80% being singletons. The sample comprised peripheral blood. These receptors originate from a human donor in a cohort sampled during active COVID-19. CDR3s include the opening cysteine and the closing phenylalanine or tryptophan. The order of the fields is clone size, J gene, V gene, D gene, CDR3 DNA, CDR3 protein. D genes are given only for firm matches. Clone size is given for some rows only: seen once, a few or many times, or a class if the clone is expanded.

clone_size: -; j_call: TRBJ2-3; v_call: TRBV7-3; d_call: TRBD2; cdr3_nt: TGTGCCAGCAGCCTCAGAACTAGCGGGGGCACAGATACGCAGTATTTT; cdr3_aa: CASSLRTSGGTDTQYF
clone_size: -; j_call: TRBJ2-1; v_call: TRBV5-1; d_call: TRBD1; cdr3_nt: TGCGCCAGCAGCTTAGACAGGGTAGGCAATGAGCAGTTCTTC; cdr3_aa: CASSLDRVGNEQFF
clone_size: -; j_call: TRBJ1-3; v_call: TRBV4-3; d_call: -; cdr3_nt: TGCGCCAGCAGCCAAGATCTAGGAAACACCATATATTTT; cdr3_aa: CASSQDLGNTIYF
clone_size: -; j_call: TRBJ1-2; v_call: TRBV10-3; d_call: TRBD1; cdr3_nt: TGTGCCATCAGTGAGTCGCAGGGGGCGGATGGCTACACCTTC; cdr3_aa: CAISESQGADGYTF
clone_size: -; j_call: TRBJ2-3; v_call: TRBV4-3; d_call: -; cdr3_nt: TGCGCCAGCAGCCCTACAGGGCGTAGCACAGATACGCAGTATTTT; cdr3_aa: CASSPTGRSTDTQYF
clone_size: -; j_call: TRBJ2-7; v_call: TRBV11-2; d_call: -; cdr3_nt: TGTGCCAGCAGCTTCGCAGGGCTCTCCTACGAGCAGTACTTC; cdr3_aa: CASSFAGLSYEQYF
clone_size: once; j_call: TRBJ2-5; v_call: TRBV3-1/TRBV3-2; d_call: TRBD2; cdr3_nt: TGTGCCAGCAGCCTCCGGGGAGCGGGGGGGCCAGAAGAGACCCAGTACTTC; cdr3_aa: CASSLRGAGGPEETQYF
clone_size: -; j_call: TRBJ2-1; v_call: TRBV7-3; d_call: -; cdr3_nt: TGTGCCAGCAGCTTAGGCTCTAGCGCCTACAATGAGCAGTTCTTC; cdr3_aa: CASSLGSSAYNEQFF
clone_size: -; j_call: TRBJ2-3; v_call: TRBV5-1; d_call: TRBD1; cdr3_nt: TGCGCCAGCAGCCAGGGGACAGGTGCGATGGGTACGCAGTATTTT; cdr3_aa: CASSQGTGAMGTQYF
clone_size: -; j_call: TRBJ2-7; v_call: TRBV18; d_call: TRBD1; cdr3_nt: TGTGCCAGCTCACCAAGTGACAGGGATTGGTACGAGCAGTACTTC; cdr3_aa: CASSPSDRDWYEQYF
clone_size: -; j_call: TRBJ1-6; v_call: TRBV27; d_call: TRBD1; cdr3_nt: TGTGCCAGCAGTTGGGGACAGACCAATTCACCCCTCCACTTT; cdr3_aa: CASSWGQTNSPLHF
clone_size: -; j_call: TRBJ2-3; v_call: TRBV3-1/TRBV3-2; d_call: TRBD2; cdr3_nt: TGTGCCAGCAGCCAAGCACTAGCGGGAGGCTCAGATACGCAGTATTTT; cdr3_aa: CASSQALAGGSDTQYF
clone_size: -; j_call: TRBJ1-1; v_call: TRBV4-2; d_call: -; cdr3_nt: TGTGCCAGCAGCCAAGATCTCCGGAACACTGAAGCTTTCTTT; cdr3_aa: CASSQDLRNTEAFF
clone_size: -; j_call: TRBJ2-1; v_call: TRBV15; d_call: TRBD1; cdr3_nt: TGTGCCACCAGCGGGGGACAGGGTGGCTCCTACAATGAGCAGTTCTTC; cdr3_aa: CATSGGQGGSYNEQFF
clone_size: -; j_call: TRBJ2-7; v_call: TRBV5-1; d_call: TRBD1; cdr3_nt: TGCGCCAGCAGCTTGGAGGCAGGGGGCGGCGAGCAGTACTTC; cdr3_aa: CASSLEAGGGEQYF
clone_size: once; j_call: TRBJ1-2; v_call: TRBV11-2; d_call: TRBD1; cdr3_nt: TGTGCCAGCAGCTTGGGGACAGGATTCTATGGCTACACCTTC; cdr3_aa: CASSLGTGFYGYTF
clone_size: few; j_call: TRBJ2-3; v_call: TRBV2; d_call: -; cdr3_nt: TGTGCCAGCAATGGGGCAGGGGCTGTAGATACGCAGTATTTT; cdr3_aa: CASNGAGAVDTQYF
clone_size: -; j_call: TRBJ2-1; v_call: TRBV3-1/TRBV3-2; d_call: TRBD1; cdr3_nt: TGTGCCAGCAGCCCGACAGGGTCCCACAATGAGCAGTTCTTC; cdr3_aa: CASSPTGSHNEQFF
clone_size: -; j_call: TRBJ2-7; v_call: TRBV19; d_call: TRBD1; cdr3_nt: TGTGCCAGTAGTATCGGGACAGGGCGGAACGAGCAGTACTTC; cdr3_aa: CASSIGTGRNEQYF
clone_size: -; j_call: TRBJ1-6; v_call: TRBV9; d_call: TRBD1; cdr3_nt: TGTGCCAGCAGCGTGGGGACAGGGCAGCCCGGGAATTCACCCCTCCACTTT; cdr3_aa: CASSVGTGQPGNSPLHF
clone_size: once; j_call: TRBJ2-5; v_call: TRBV2; d_call: -; cdr3_nt: TGTGCCAGCAGTTCCCTGACTTTAACAGGGACCCAGTACTTC; cdr3_aa: CASSSLTLTGTQYF
clone_size: -; j_call: TRBJ1-2; v_call: TRBV21-1; d_call: -; cdr3_nt: TGTGCCAGCAGCAATCGGGGGGGGCACTATGGCTACACCTTC; cdr3_aa: CASSNRGGHYGYTF
clone_size: -; j_call: TRBJ1-2; v_call: TRBV7-3; d_call: TRBD1; cdr3_nt: TGTGCCAGCAGCTCAGGACAGGGAGGGGGCTACACCTTC; cdr3_aa: CASSSGQGGGYTF
clone_size: few; j_call: TRBJ2-3; v_call: TRBV9; d_call: -; cdr3_nt: TGTGCCAGCAGCGAGGGGCCCGGTGGACAGCTCTACCCAGATACGCAGTATTTT; cdr3_aa: CASSEGPGGQLYPDTQYF
clone_size: -; j_call: TRBJ2-3; v_call: TRBV20-1; d_call: -; cdr3_nt: TGCAGTGCCCGGAGGTCAGATACGCAGTATTTT; cdr3_aa: CSARRSDTQYF
clone_size: -; j_call: TRBJ2-7; v_call: TRBV4-3; d_call: -; cdr3_nt: TGCGCCAGCAGCCAGGACCTGACAGAATACTTCTCCTACGAGCAGTACTTC; cdr3_aa: CASSQDLTEYFSYEQYF
clone_size: few; j_call: TRBJ2-4; v_call: TRBV7-2; d_call: -; cdr3_nt: TGTGCCAGCAGCTTAGCCCAGCGGACGCTAGCCAAAAACATTCAGTACTTC; cdr3_aa: CASSLAQRTLAKNIQYF
clone_size: -; j_call: TRBJ2-2; v_call: TRBV5-4; d_call: TRBD2; cdr3_nt: TGTGCCAGCAGCTTGGCTAGCGGGGGGGCCTCCGGGGAGCTGTTTTTT; cdr3_aa: CASSLASGGASGELFF
clone_size: -; j_call: TRBJ2-5; v_call: TRBV27; d_call: -; cdr3_nt: TGTGCCAGCAGTTTAAACACAGGGTTGGAGACCCAGTACTTC; cdr3_aa: CASSLNTGLETQYF
clone_size: -; j_call: TRBJ2-5; v_call: TRBV5-4; d_call: TRBD2; cdr3_nt: TGTGCCAGCAGCTTTTCTAGCGGAGAAAAAGAGACCCAGTACTTC; cdr3_aa: CASSFSSGEKETQYF
clone_size: -; j_call: TRBJ1-2; v_call: TRBV19; d_call: -; cdr3_nt: TGTGCCACCGGGGATTATGGCTACACCTTC; cdr3_aa: CATGDYGYTF
clone_size: few; j_call: TRBJ2-7; v_call: TRBV11-2; d_call: -; cdr3_nt: TGTGCCAGCAGCTTGGGGGGACAGACTTACGAGCAGTACTTC; cdr3_aa: CASSLGGQTYEQYF
clone_size: -; j_call: TRBJ1-2; v_call: TRBV4-1; d_call: TRBD1; cdr3_nt: TGCGCCAGCAGCCAAGATCAGGGACAGGGGGCGCGCAGTGGCTACACCTTC; cdr3_aa: CASSQDQGQGARSGYTF
clone_size: -; j_call: TRBJ2-5; v_call: TRBV2; d_call: -; cdr3_nt: TGTGCCAGCCTCTATGTCCCTGGCGGGGACCAAGAGACCCAGTACTTC; cdr3_aa: CASLYVPGGDQETQYF
clone_size: -; j_call: TRBJ2-5; v_call: TRBV11-2; d_call: TRBD2; cdr3_nt: TGTGCCAGCAGCCCCCGGGGTCTAGCGGGGGGCCCTTTGGGGACCCAGTACTTC; cdr3_aa: CASSPRGLAGGPLGTQYF
clone_size: once; j_call: TRBJ2-5; v_call: TRBV10-3; d_call: -; cdr3_nt: TGTGCCATCAATGCTGGGGCGGAAGAGACCCAGTACTTC; cdr3_aa: CAINAGAEETQYF
clone_size: -; j_call: TRBJ1-2; v_call: TRBV28; d_call: -; cdr3_nt: TGTGCCAGCAGTTTCCGGCCCGCCGGGGGAGGCTACACCTTC; cdr3_aa: CASSFRPAGGGYTF
clone_size: -; j_call: TRBJ1-2; v_call: TRBV3-1/TRBV3-2; d_call: TRBD1; cdr3_nt: TGTGCCAGCAGCCAAGACAGGGGGCGAGGCGGCTACACCTTC; cdr3_aa: CASSQDRGRGGYTF
clone_size: -; j_call: TRBJ2-2; v_call: TRBV3-1/TRBV3-2; d_call: -; cdr3_nt: TGTGCCAGCAGCCAGATGTCTAGCAGGACCGGGGAGCTGTTTTTT; cdr3_aa: CASSQMSSRTGELFF
clone_size: -; j_call: TRBJ1-4; v_call: TRBV27; d_call: -; cdr3_nt: TGTGCCAGCAGTTTATCCCAGGGGAGTGGTGAAAAACTGTTTTTT; cdr3_aa: CASSLSQGSGEKLFF
clone_size: -; j_call: TRBJ1-2; v_call: TRBV6-5; d_call: TRBD1; cdr3_nt: TGTGCCAGCAGCCTGGTAGGACAGGGGGCTGGCTACACCTTC; cdr3_aa: CASSLVGQGAGYTF
clone_size: -; j_call: TRBJ2-1; v_call: TRBV5-5; d_call: TRBD1; cdr3_nt: TGTGCCAGCAGCTTGATCACAGGGGGGTTTAATGAGCAGTTCTTC; cdr3_aa: CASSLITGGFNEQFF
clone_size: -; j_call: TRBJ2-7; v_call: TRBV28; d_call: -; cdr3_nt: TGTGCCAGCAGTCCCAATTACCAGGCGAACTACGAGCAGTACTTC; cdr3_aa: CASSPNYQANYEQYF
clone_size: few; j_call: TRBJ1-4; v_call: TRBV5-1; d_call: TRBD1; cdr3_nt: TGCGCCAGCCGTATCGGGACAGGGGATGGAAAACTGTTTTTT; cdr3_aa: CASRIGTGDGKLFF
clone_size: -; j_call: TRBJ2-1; v_call: TRBV6-4; d_call: TRBD1; cdr3_nt: TGTGCCAGCAGTGACAGAGCAGGGGGCTACAATGAGCAGTTCTTC; cdr3_aa: CASSDRAGGYNEQFF